This T cell receptor beta chain is from a study of molecular identifiers for immune sequencing clone quantification. Listed TCR primers, together with previously described methods, were used for the bulk TCR libraries. TCRdb reprocessed the PCR reads with MiXCR, giving one entry per CDR3 protein. The sample shows approximately 100,000 distinct CDR3 sequences, roughly a third of them seen only once. Concerning this clonotype: Its ends do not fully match the called genes, so a read error is possible.

The sequence came from a human donor in good health. Some libraries in this study had Jurkat cell RNA spiked in. What was sequenced was naive CD8+ T cells from blood, with Jurkat cell RNA spiked in. Subset given: FACS-sorted CD8+CD4-CCR7+CD45RA+ naive T cells.

CDR3 DNA: TGTGCCAGCAGCGTAGAAGGGGGCTCCGGGGAGCTGGTTTTT. It translates to CASSVEGGSGELVF. The genes are TRBV9 and TRBJ2-2; 7 positions agree with TRBD1. Germline-derived CDR1 and CDR2 are SGDLS and YYNGEE. The CDR3 sequence is 14 residues long.